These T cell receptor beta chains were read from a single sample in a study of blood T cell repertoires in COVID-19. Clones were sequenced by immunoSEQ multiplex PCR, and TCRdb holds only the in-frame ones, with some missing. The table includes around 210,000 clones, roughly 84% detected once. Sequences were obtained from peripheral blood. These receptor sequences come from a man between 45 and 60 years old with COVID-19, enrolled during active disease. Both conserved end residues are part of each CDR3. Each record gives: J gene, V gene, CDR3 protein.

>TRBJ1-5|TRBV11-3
CASSPAKGISNQPQHF
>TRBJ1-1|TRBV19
CASSFTGTGNTEAFF
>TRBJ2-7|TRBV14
CASSPAINYEQYF
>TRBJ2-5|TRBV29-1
CSVGRAQETQYF
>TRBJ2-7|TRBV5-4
CASSLPGNDEQYF
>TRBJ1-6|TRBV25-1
CASSVGSAITRQPLHF
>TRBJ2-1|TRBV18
CASSRISGNNNEQFF
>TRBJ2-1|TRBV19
CASSIGSGGSEQFF
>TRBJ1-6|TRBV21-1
CASRRQGYNSPLHF
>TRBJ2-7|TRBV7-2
CASRDTGSYEQYF
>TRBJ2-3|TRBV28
CASSSRTSGDSTDTQYF
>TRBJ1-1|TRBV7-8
CASSFGRGGDTEAFF
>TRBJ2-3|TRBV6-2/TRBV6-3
CASSSDRISTDTQYF
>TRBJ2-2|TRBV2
CASSEDRPELFF
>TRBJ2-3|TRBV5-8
CASSLGLAGGDTQYF
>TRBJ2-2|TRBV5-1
CASSKSGTGNTGELFF
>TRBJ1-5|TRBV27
CASSSLVGPQHF
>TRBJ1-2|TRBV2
CASSESGTGGDGYTF
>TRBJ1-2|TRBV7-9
CASSLTGANYGYTF
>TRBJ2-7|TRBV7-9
CASQQGASYEQYF
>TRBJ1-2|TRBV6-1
CASSEGGTNYGYTF
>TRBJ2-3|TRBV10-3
CAISDSSGGTDTQYF
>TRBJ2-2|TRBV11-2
CASSPRQGVVYTGELFF
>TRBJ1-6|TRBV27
CASRPSTGAIYNSPLHF
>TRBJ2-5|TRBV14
CASSGGKTQYF
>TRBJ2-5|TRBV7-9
CASSLASSVRAGTQYF
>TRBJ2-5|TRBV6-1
CASSEQVETQYF
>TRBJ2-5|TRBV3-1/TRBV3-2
CASSPPGAAQETQYF
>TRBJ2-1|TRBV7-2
CASSPGVAGNEQFF
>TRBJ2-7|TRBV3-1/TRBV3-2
CASSLGGDYEQYF
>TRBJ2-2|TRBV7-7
CASSLASRVNTGELFF
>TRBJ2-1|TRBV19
CASSLAGGSSSYNEQFF
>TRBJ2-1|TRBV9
CASSSDPGQGYNEQFF
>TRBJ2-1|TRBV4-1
CASTQDGADNEQFF
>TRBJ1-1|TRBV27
CASSFRQGGEAFF
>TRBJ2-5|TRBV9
CASSPGGLAGVQETQYF
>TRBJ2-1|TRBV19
CASSNTGISYNEQFF
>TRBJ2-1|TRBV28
CASSLQTYNEQFF
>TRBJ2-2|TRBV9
CASSRTGQGTGELFF
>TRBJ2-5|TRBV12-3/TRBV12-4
CASSRAGETQYF
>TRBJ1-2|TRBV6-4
CASSPTGEDGYTF
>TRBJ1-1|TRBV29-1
CSVGAGGESTEAFF
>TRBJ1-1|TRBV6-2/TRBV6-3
CASSVQGASTEAFF
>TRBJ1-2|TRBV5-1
CASSLVTGDGYTF
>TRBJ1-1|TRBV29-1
CSAAGGANTEAFF
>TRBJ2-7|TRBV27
CASSFGAGAMSYEQYF
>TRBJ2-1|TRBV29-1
CSVVAGGWGYNEQFF
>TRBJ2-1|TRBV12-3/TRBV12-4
CASRVTGLNEQFF